A single sample gave rise to the 22 T cell receptor beta chains below, sequenced in a study of CD8+ T cells in alopecia areata. cDNA reverse transcribed from extracted RNA served as the sequencing template. The table came from immunoSEQ multiplex PCR; TCRdb's copy has only in-frame clones and leaves some out. The profile shows around 29,000 clones, approximately 56% of them singletons. Sequences were obtained from NKG2D-high CD8+ T cells sorted from blood. The receptor source for this set is a human donor with alopecia areata.

The gene calls are TRBV28 and TRBJ2-7; no clear D gene. This CDR3 is built from 14 residues. The V and J ends lost 5 bases and 4 bases respectively, with 15 bases between them. Per the germline V gene, CDR1 is MDHEN and CDR2 is SYDVKM. CDR3 nucleotide sequence: TGTGCCAGCAGTCCCCCCGCTAGTACTTACGAGCAGTACTTC. Encoded protein: CASSPPASTYEQYF.

The chain is built from TRBV11-2 and TRBJ2-7; D is unresolved. The V and J ends lost 5 bases and 4 bases respectively, with 6 bases between them. The CDR3 runs to 11 residues. CDR1 and CDR2 (germline): SGHAT, FQNNGV. DNA for the CDR3: TGTGCCAGCAGCCTATTATACGAGCAGTACTTC. Translated, it gives CASSLLYEQYF.

The V gene is TRBV6-5, the J gene TRBJ2-5; D may be TRBD2 (5 bases). The length of the CDR3 is 14 residues. The ends were cut back, 2 bases at V and 5 bases at J, with 12 bases in the middle. Germline-derived CDR1 and CDR2 are MNHEY and SVGAGI. In DNA form, the CDR3 reads TGTGCCAGCAGTTACCGGGGTTGGGAGGAGACCCAGTACTTC. Protein sequence: CASSYRGWEETQYF.

This chain connects TRBV11-2 to TRBJ2-5; 9 bases match TRBD1. CDR3 size: 16 residues. Germline V gene data show CDR1 as SGHAT and CDR2 as FQNNGV. Unmatched junction bases numbered 6, after V lost 1 base and J lost 3 bases. The CDR3 sequence is CASSLGTGGMEETQYF. The CDR3 DNA reads TGTGCCAGCAGCTTAGGTACAGGGGGCATGGAAGAGACCCAGTACTTC.

The chain is built from TRBV6-5 and TRBJ1-2; D is perhaps TRBD1 (5 bases). The CDR3 is made up of 13 amino acids. V was shortened by 5 bases and J by 5 bases, with 12 bases between the two germline ends. Germline V CDR1 and CDR2: MNHEY, SVGAGI. The CDR3 DNA is TGTGCCAGCAGTCCAGGGTCGGAGTATGGCTACACCTTC. As protein: CASSPGSEYGYTF.

This chain links TRBV28 with TRBJ2-1; D remains unclear. The CDR3 is made up of 13 amino acids. V shed 2 bases and J shed 7 bases, with 9 bases lying between them. Germline CDR1 reads MDHEN; CDR2 reads SYDVKM. The CDR3: CASSLNRMNEQFF. The CDR3 DNA sequence: TGTGCCAGCAGTTTAAATAGGATGAATGAGCAGTTCTTC.

The rearrangement uses TRBV7-9 and TRBJ2-2; D unclear. Looked up from germline, CDR1 is SEHNR and CDR2 is FQNEAQ (reference sequence). Trimming pared 5 bases from V and 0 bases from J, leaving 22 bases between. CDR3 length: 19 residues. The CDR3, as DNA: TGTGCCAGCAGCCGAACCGCTATTCCAGCGAGCGCGAACACCGGGGAGCTGTTTTTT. This sequence encodes CASSRTAIPASANTGELFF.

The genes are TRBV7-6 and TRBJ2-1; D possibly corresponds to TRBD1 (5 bases). The CDR3 has 13 residues. The germline V gene encodes CDR1 SGHVS and CDR2 FNYEAQ. Trimming pared 1 base from V and 10 bases from J, leaving 11 bases between. CDR3 DNA sequence: TGTGCCAGCAGCTTAGATTGGGGCGCGGAGCAGTTCTTC. Amino acids: CASSLDWGAEQFF.

The chain is built from TRBV4-1 and TRBJ2-1; 9 positions match TRBD2. The germline V gene has CDR1 MGHRA and CDR2 YSYEKL. J was trimmed by 2 bases and V by 0 bases; bases with no gene match: 2. The CDR3 totals 16 residues. CDR3 DNA sequence: TGCGCCAGCAGCCAAGACGAGCGGGAGGCCTACAATGAGCAGTTCTTC. Translation: CASSQDEREAYNEQFF.

This rearrangement joins TRBV7-9 to TRBJ2-3, with D unclear. This CDR3 contains 15 residues. Between the trimmed V and J ends, which lost 2 bases and 2 bases, there was a span of 11 bases. Germline V gene data show CDR1 as SEHNR and CDR2 as FQNEAQ (reference sequence). CDR3 loop: CASSLMGGSTDTQYF. CDR3 nucleotides: TGTGCCAGCAGCTTAATGGGCGGTTCCACAGATACGCAGTATTTT.

This clone was recorded a few times. The chain links TRBV7-2 to TRBJ2-3; TRBD2 matches at 9 bases. Germline V gene sequence: CDR1 SGHTA, CDR2 FQGNSA. The CDR3 loop spans 16 amino acids. The ends lost 5 bases at V and 2 bases at J; junction bases unmatched: 8. Written as DNA, the CDR3 is TGTGCCAGCAGCCCGAGGACTAGCGCGAACACAGATACGCAGTATTTT. Its protein product is CASSPRTSANTDTQYF.

This chain links TRBV4-1 with TRBJ2-1; 9 nucleotides agree with TRBD1. The trim removed 3 bases at V and 3 bases at J, leaving 6 bases unmatched. The CDR3 runs 16 residues. Germline V CDR1 and CDR2: MGHRA, YSYEKL. CDR3: CASSQGGTGNYNEQFF. CDR3 sequence (DNA): TGCGCCAGCAGCCAGGGCGGGACAGGGAACTACAATGAGCAGTTCTTC.

This clone was found a few times. This chain connects TRBV7-9 to TRBJ2-7; no clear D gene. CDR3 length equals 13 residues. Trimming took off 0 bases at V and 6 bases at J, with 9 bases between the two ends. Germline-derived CDR1 and CDR2 are SEHNR and FQNEAQ (reference sequence). The CDR3 DNA reads as TGTGCCAGCAGCTTAGCTATCGTGGGCGAGCAGTACTTC. Translation gives CASSLAIVGEQYF.

The V gene is TRBV6-6, the J gene TRBJ2-1; D gene unclear. The germline V gene encodes CDR1 MNHNY and CDR2 SVGAGI (reference sequence). With 0 bases removed from V and 10 bases from J, the gap between germline ends came to 7 bases. The CDR3 is 12 amino acids. The CDR3 DNA sequence: TGTGCCAGCAGTTACTCGACCCGCGAGCAGTTCTTC. It yields the protein CASSYSTREQFF.

The chain links TRBV7-9 to TRBJ1-1; D uncertain. The V gene's germline CDR1 is SEHNR and CDR2 FQNEAQ (reference sequence). V lost 1 base to trimming and J lost 1 base, with 10 bases between them. This CDR3 has 15 residues. CDR3 in amino acids: CASSLEHVWNTEAFF. The CDR3 coding sequence is TGTGCCAGCAGCTTAGAGCACGTTTGGAACACTGAAGCTTTCTTT.

This clone has only a few counts. V gene TRBV4-3 combines with J gene TRBJ2-2; D might be TRBD2 (6 bases). V was shortened by 1 base and J by 4 bases, with 10 bases between the two germline ends. The CDR3 consists of 15 residues. Germline lookup yields CDR1 LGHNA and CDR2 YSLEER. CDR3 sequence reads: CASSQGLAFTGELFF. CDR3 nucleotides: TGCGCCAGCAGCCAAGGTCTAGCGTTCACCGGGGAGCTGTTTTTT.

This clone has more than one count but fewer than ten. CDR3: CSVEGLDSGNTIYF. The CDR3 DNA follows: TGCAGCGTTGAAGGACTGGACTCTGGAAACACCATATATTTT. The gene calls are TRBV29-1 and TRBJ1-3; D is unclear. The V end was cut by 1 base, the J end by 0 bases, with 7 bases between. The CDR3 extends over 14 amino acids. Germline CDR1 and CDR2: SQVTM and ANQGSEA.

This clone was detected only a few times. The genes are TRBV29-1 and TRBJ2-1; the match to TRBD2 covers 10 bases. V lost 6 bases and J lost 1; bases outside the gene matches: 0. The CDR3 is 13 residues long. Germline V gene data show CDR1 as SQVTM and CDR2 as ANQGSEA. The CDR3 loop reads CSVGLASYNEQFF. CDR3 in DNA: TGCAGCGTGGGACTAGCGTCCTACAATGAGCAGTTCTTC.

This chain links TRBV30 with TRBJ2-2; 7 bases map to TRBD1. The CDR3 totals 16 residues. Germline V CDR1 and CDR2: GTSNPN, SVGIG (reference sequence). The ends lost 3 bases at V and 3 bases at J; junction bases unmatched: 10. This CDR3 reads CAWRAGTELYTGELFF. The CDR3 DNA sequence: TGTGCCTGGAGGGCCGGGACAGAGCTGTACACCGGGGAGCTGTTTTTT.

This clone was detected only a few times. The rearrangement links TRBV21-1 to TRBJ2-6; the table's D call TRBD1 went unverified against the DNA. TRBV21-1 is shown as a pseudogene. The CDR3 totals 22 residues. DNA of the CDR3: TGTGCCAGCAGCAAAGTAGAGCGCGGCAGGGGGCTTTCTCTCTCTGGGGCCAACGTCCTGACTTTC. This codes for CASSKVERGRGLSLSGANVLTF.

The chain employs TRBV19 and TRBJ1-1; D gene ambiguous. The CDR3 spans 13 residues. Germline CDR1 reads LNHDA; CDR2 reads SQIVND (reference sequence). V dropped 3 bases and J dropped 6 bases, with 11 bases sitting between them. The CDR3 is CASSIVPGAEAFF. DNA for the CDR3: TGTGCCAGTAGTATCGTTCCCGGGGCTGAAGCTTTCTTT.

The genes are TRBV19 and TRBJ2-7; 7 nucleotides line up with TRBD2. The CDR3 is 13 residues long. The trim removed 5 bases at V and 3 bases at J, leaving 4 bases unmatched. Germline CDR1 LNHDA, CDR2 SQIVND (reference sequence). Here the CDR3 reads CASSAGLLYEQYF. The CDR3 DNA reads TGTGCCAGTAGTGCGGGACTACTCTACGAGCAGTACTTC.